The 21 T cell receptor beta chains below were found in one sample sequenced in a study of persistence of HIV-infected CD4 T cells. The immunoSEQ assay was version 4, run in survey mode. Repertoires were generated with immunoSEQ multiplex PCR, while TCRdb's copy carries only in-frame clones and drops some. Counted here are roughly 30,000 clones, around 80% occurring once; the ten biggest clones make up 0.7% to 0.95%. These receptors have no identified antigens. The stimulus was lysate of CMV-infected fibroblasts, around 10 ug/mL. Memory cells lacking CD40L and CD69 with high CD45RO were sorted. This sample comprised CD4+ T cells sorted from PBMCs after approximately 19-hour stimulation, obtained from a patient who received antiretroviral therapy. These receptors all stem from an adult woman with HIV who was CMV-seropositive.

This clone was picked up one time. The gene calls are TRBV2 and TRBJ1-5; D gene ambiguous. The CDR3 spans 13 residues. Between the trimmed V and J ends, which lost 2 bases and 3 bases, there was a span of 5 bases. Germline lookup yields CDR1 SNHLY and CDR2 FYNNEI. Here the CDR3 reads CASSEYINQPQHF. CDR3 DNA: TGTGCCAGCAGTGAATACATCAATCAGCCCCAGCATTTT.

For the CDR3, the DNA is TGTGCCAGCAGCGTAGAAGACGCGAGCTCCTATAATTCACCCCTCCACTTT. Its translation is CASSVEDASSYNSPLHF. V is TRBV9 and J is TRBJ1-6; unclear D gene. CDR1 and CDR2 from the germline V gene are SGDLS and YYNGEE. The CDR3 runs 17 residues. The V and J ends lost 0 bases and 0 bases respectively, with 10 bases between them.

In this sample, this clone turned up once. V usage is TRBV3-1 (or the pseudogene TRBV3-2) and J usage is TRBJ1-1, with 8 positions matching TRBD1. The CDR3 is made up of 16 amino acids. V lost 5 bases, J lost 1 base, and 9 bases stayed unmatched. Germline V CDR1 and CDR2: LGHDT, YNNKEL (reference sequence). The CDR3 DNA reads as TGTGCCAGCAGCGGGAATCCCGGGACAGGGAACACTGAAGCTTTCTTT. Protein: CASSGNPGTGNTEAFF.

V and J are TRBV6-5 and TRBJ1-1; TRBD1 matches at 8 bases. This CDR3 has 14 amino acids. Germline trimming cut 5 bases from V and 1 base from J; bases unmatched to any gene: 3. Germline loops: CDR1 MNHEY, CDR2 SVGAGI. The CDR3 loop is CASSTGTGNTEAFF. CDR3 DNA: TGTGCCAGCAGTACTGGGACAGGGAACACTGAAGCTTTCTTT.

The chain employs TRBV6-5 and TRBJ2-7; a weak D match, TRBD2 (5 bases). The CDR3 has 12 residues. The V end lost 6 bases, the J end lost 4 bases, and 10 bases lay between the germline ends. CDR1 is MNHEY and CDR2 is SVGAGI in the germline V gene. The CDR3 protein is CASRQRLYEQYF. For the CDR3, the DNA is TGTGCCAGCAGACAGAGACTATACGAGCAGTACTTC.

Comment on this clone: The same CDR3 also results from other DNA sequences found in this sample. J is TRBJ2-3 and V is TRBV28; D remains unclear. Trimming removed 1 base at V and 3 bases at J, with 5 bases between. The germline CDR1 and CDR2 sequences are MDHEN and SYDVKM. There are 13 residues in the CDR3. This chain's CDR3 is CASSLSSTDTQYF. CDR3 nucleotides: TGTGCCAGCAGTTTATCCAGTACAGATACGCAGTATTTT.

The sample holds a few counts of this clone. V gene TRBV5-1 combines with J gene TRBJ1-6; no clear D gene. This CDR3 has 14 amino acids. Germline CDR1 and CDR2: SGHRS and YFSETQ. Trimming took 7 bases from V and 9 from J, leaving 17 bases between them. CDR3 loop: CASGHDMESSPLHF. The DNA for the CDR3 is TGCGCCAGCGGCCACGACATGGAAAGTTCACCCCTCCACTTT. Drawing the rest from reference TRBV5-1 and TRBJ1-6, the complete variable domain is KAGVTQTPRYLIKTRGQQVTLSCSPISGHRSVSWYQQTPGQGLQFLFEYFSETQRNKGNFPGRFSGRQFSNSRSEMNVSTLELGDSALYLCASGHDMESSPLHFGNGTRLTVT.

Details on this clone: Other DNA sequences in the same sample also yield this CDR3. The V and J genes are TRBV5-1 and TRBJ2-7; 9 bases are shared with TRBD1. CDR3 length: 14 amino acids. Germline V gives CDR1 SGHRS, CDR2 YFSETQ. Losses at the gene ends were 4 bases for V and 2 bases for J; bases not matched to a gene: 4. The CDR3 protein is CASSPGQGAYEQYF. CDR3 coding DNA: TGCGCCAGCAGCCCGGGACAGGGAGCCTACGAGCAGTACTTC. Using reference TRBV5-1 and TRBJ2-7 for the parts outside the CDR3, the full variable domain is KAGVTQTPRYLIKTRGQQVTLSCSPISGHRSVSWYQQTPGQGLQFLFEYFSETQRNKGNFPGRFSGRQFSNSRSEMNVSTLELGDSALYLCASSPGQGAYEQYFGPGTRLTVT.

The rearrangement uses TRBV5-1 and TRBJ2-1; D not certain. CDR1 and CDR2 (germline): SGHRS, YFSETQ. CDR3 length equals 11 residues. V was cut by 5 bases and J by 3 bases, with 3 bases left in between. The CDR3 DNA reads TGCGCCAGCAGTGACTACAATGAGCAGTTCTTC. It yields the protein CASSDYNEQFF.

As regards this clone: This sample includes further DNA sequences coding for the same CDR3. The chain couples TRBV7-9 to TRBJ1-2; D remains unclear. V gave up 0 bases and J gave up 2 bases, with 7 bases separating them. CDR1 is SEHNR, CDR2 FQNEAQ, per germline (reference sequence). The CDR3 runs 14 residues. CDR3 in amino acids: CASSLATGNYGYTF. The CDR3 DNA reads TGTGCCAGCAGCTTAGCGACCGGGAACTATGGCTACACCTTC. The full variable domain, rest sourced from reference TRBV7-9 and TRBJ1-2, is DTGVSQNPRHKITKRGQNVTFRCDPISEHNRLYWYRQTLGQGPEFLTYFQNEAQLEKSRLLSDRFSAERPKGSFSTLEIQRTEQGDSAMYLCASSLATGNYGYTFGSGTRLTVV.

This clone was observed a few times. The chain couples TRBV19 to TRBJ1-2; D is unresolved. With 2 bases removed from V and 1 base from J, the gap between germline ends came to 5 bases. CDR1 is LNHDA and CDR2 is SQIVND in the germline V gene (reference sequence). The CDR3 has 13 amino acids. Here the CDR3 reads CASSIRNNYGYTF. The CDR3 DNA follows: TGTGCCAGTAGTATACGAAATAACTATGGCTACACCTTC.

The gene calls are TRBV18 and TRBJ1-6, with D perhaps TRBD1 (6 bases). V lost 1 base and J 8 bases, leaving 12 bases between the germline ends. Germline values: CDR1 KGHSH, CDR2 LQKENI. This CDR3 spans 15 amino acids. This CDR3 reads CASSPLRTEDSPLHF. CDR3 DNA: TGTGCCAGCTCACCACTACGGACAGAGGATTCACCCCTCCACTTT.

This clone was seen a few times. The rearrangement joins TRBV10-3 to TRBJ1-1, with D tentatively TRBD1 (6 bases). Trimming pared 6 bases from V and 1 base from J, leaving 18 bases between. The CDR3 sequence is 16 residues long. Germline CDR1 is ENHRY and CDR2 is SYGVKD. The CDR3 sequence is CAISPGRGRGNTEAFF. The CDR3 bases are TGTGCCATCAGCCCTGGCCGGGGGCGCGGGAACACTGAAGCTTTCTTT.

The CDR3 loop reads CASSESGQGASQPQHF. The CDR3 DNA is TGCGCCAGCAGTGAGTCGGGACAGGGGGCGAGTCAGCCCCAGCATTTT. This chain links TRBV10-2 with TRBJ1-5; TRBD1 matches at 12 bases. The CDR3 has 16 residues. With V trimmed by 0 bases and J by 6 bases, 3 bases remained unmatched. Germline values: CDR1 WSHSY, CDR2 SAAADI.

This clone occurred a few times. The chain employs TRBV6-1 and TRBJ2-5; the match to TRBD1 covers 10 bases. The V gene end was trimmed by 4 bases and the J gene end by 2 bases; junction bases not matched to a gene: 7. CDR3 size: 16 residues. Germline CDR1 and CDR2: MNHNS and SASEGT. The CDR3 sequence: CASSVPDRGRQETQYF. Written as DNA, the CDR3 is TGTGCCAGCAGTGTTCCTGACAGGGGGCGGCAAGAGACCCAGTACTTC.

The J gene is TRBJ1-2, the V gene TRBV10-1; D perhaps matches TRBD1 (6 bases). The CDR3 consists of 16 residues. V was cut by 4 bases and J by 0 bases, with 15 bases left in between. The germline V gene encodes CDR1 WNHNN and CDR2 SYGVQD (reference sequence). Here the CDR3 reads CASSVTRGTANYGYTF. Here the CDR3 DNA reads TGCGCCAGCAGTGTTACCAGGGGCACTGCTAACTATGGCTACACCTTC.

The chain uses TRBV27 and TRBJ1-2, with D perhaps matching TRBD1 (5 bases). CDR3 length: 13 amino acids. Germline V CDR1 and CDR2: MNHEY, SMNVEV (reference sequence). The V end was cut by 5 bases, the J end by 3 bases, with 10 bases between. The CDR3 DNA is TGTGCCAGCAGTAAGACAGTCGACTATGGCTACACCTTC. This codes for CASSKTVDYGYTF.

The V gene is TRBV20-1, the J gene TRBJ1-2, with D hard to call. Between the trimmed V and J ends, which lost 3 bases and 3 bases, there was a span of 11 bases. CDR3 length: 13 amino acids. Germline values: CDR1 DFQATT, CDR2 SNEGSKA (reference sequence). CDR3 sequence: CSASLGQHYGYTF. DNA of the CDR3: TGCAGTGCTAGTCTCGGCCAGCACTATGGCTACACCTTC.

To note about this clone: This CDR3 is also generated by other DNA sequences in the sample. The chain links TRBV3-1 (or the pseudogene TRBV3-2) to TRBJ1-5; no clear D. Trimming cost V 0 bases and J 4 bases, with 4 bases left between them. The CDR3 length is 13 residues. Germline CDR1 is LGHDT and CDR2 is YNNKEL (reference sequence). CDR3 in DNA: TGTGCCAGCAGCCAAGATCTGAATCAGCCCCAGCATTTT. Its translation is CASSQDLNQPQHF.

In this sample, this clone turned up a few times. This rearrangement joins TRBV9 to TRBJ1-6; D gene unclear. In germline, CDR1 is SGDLS, CDR2 YYNGEE. V lost 3 bases to trimming and J lost 0 bases, with 13 bases between them. The CDR3 is 17 amino acids. This CDR3 reads CASSADGTSSYNSPLHF. CDR3 sequence (DNA): TGTGCCAGCAGCGCGGATGGAACGAGCTCCTATAATTCACCCCTCCACTTT.

The rearrangement links TRBV7-3 to TRBJ2-2; tentatively, D is TRBD1 or TRBD2 (6 bases each). Looked up from germline, CDR1 is SGHTA and CDR2 is FQGTGA. V lost 4 bases and J 4 bases, leaving 13 bases between the germline ends. The CDR3 is made up of 15 amino acids. The CDR3 nucleotides are TGTGCCAGCAGCTCTTCCGGGGGCCGCACCGGGGAGCTGTTTTTT. This codes for CASSSSGGRTGELFF.